This entry lists 30 T cell receptor beta chains sequenced from one sample in a study of blood T cells in healthy people across ages. Primed by a sample-barcoded 5' primer and a J-beta primer mix, a second PCR proceeded for about 6 to 11 cycles. TCRdb passed the 5' RACE reads through MiXCR, listing each CDR3 protein once. There are approximately 1.5 million distinct CDR3 sequences in the sample; roughly 43% occur only once, and roughly 3.7% lies in the top ten. Sequencing used blood. These receptors were taken from a woman between 18 and 29 years old in good health.

This clonotype was detected a few times. V is TRBV7-9 and J is TRBJ2-1; maybe TRBD2 (5 bases). There are 15 residues in the CDR3. Trimming left V 1 base short and J 6 bases short, with 13 bases between. Germline V gene lookup returns CDR1 SEHNR and CDR2 FQNEAQ (reference sequence). The CDR3 reads CASSLGLLATNEQFF. The CDR3 DNA is TGTGCCAGCAGCTTAGGGCTCCTAGCTACCAATGAGCAGTTCTTC.

This clonotype turned up a few times. The J gene is TRBJ2-7, the V gene TRBV4-3; D perhaps matches TRBD2 (6 bases). Trimming stripped 1 base from V and 6 bases from J, with 16 bases between. CDR3 length equals 15 residues. CDR1 LGHNA and CDR2 YSLEER come from the germline V gene. The CDR3 sequence is CASSQGSGLTSEQYF. CDR3 in DNA: TGCGCCAGCAGCCAAGGTTCAGGGTTGACTAGCGAGCAGTACTTC.

This clonotype was found a few times. The chain carries TRBV27 and TRBJ2-4; 10 nucleotides line up with TRBD1. Looked up from germline, CDR1 is MNHEY and CDR2 is SMNVEV (reference sequence). This CDR3 has 17 residues. V lost 5 bases and J lost 13; bases outside the gene matches: 20. In DNA form, the CDR3 reads TGTGCCAGCAGTATCGGACAGGGGGGAGGGCTAGCGGGTAAGCAGTACTTC. It codes for CASSIGQGGGLAGKQYF.

This clonotype appeared a few times. This chain links TRBV7-6 with TRBJ1-2, with 7 nucleotides matching TRBD1. The CDR3 contains 14 residues. V was pared by 5 bases and J by 6 bases, with 9 bases of the junction left unmatched. Germline CDR1 is SGHVS and CDR2 is FNYEAQ. The chain's CDR3 is CASSLTGAGHGYTF. The CDR3 region has the DNA TGTGCCAGCAGCCTTACAGGGGCCGGACATGGCTACACCTTC.

The J gene is TRBJ2-7, the V gene TRBV7-9; 7 bases are a match to TRBD2. The CDR3 has 15 amino acids. CDR1 is SEHNR, CDR2 FQNEAQ, per germline (reference sequence). V lost 5 bases, J lost 0 bases, and 7 bases stayed unmatched. The CDR3 nucleotides are TGTGCCAGCAGCAGCGGGACGTGGGTCTCCTACGAGCAGTACTTC. It encodes CASSSGTWVSYEQYF. The full variable domain, its missing parts supplied by reference TRBV7-9 and TRBJ2-7, is DTGVSQNPRHKITKRGQNVTFRCDPISEHNRLYWYRQTLGQGPEFLTYFQNEAQLEKSRLLSDRFSAERPKGSFSTLEIQRTEQGDSAMYLCASSSGTWVSYEQYFGPGTRLTVT.

This clonotype was detected only a few times. The rearrangement links TRBV3-1 to TRBJ2-7, with 10 bases that match TRBD1. Trimming took 0 bases from V and 5 from J; bases not matched to a gene: 10. The CDR3 extends over 17 amino acids. Germline CDR1 LGHDT, CDR2 YNNKEL (reference sequence). CDR3 nucleotides: TGTGCCAGCAGCCAAGAACTTAGGGGGACAGGGGTTGACGAGCAGTACTTC. Amino acid sequence: CASSQELRGTGVDEQYF.

This chain links TRBV20-1 with TRBJ2-3, with D unresolved. The CDR3 extends over 12 amino acids. Looked up from germline, CDR1 is DFQATT and CDR2 is SNEGSKA (reference sequence). The V and J ends lost 3 bases and 11 bases respectively, with 15 bases between them. CDR3 sequence: CSASQPWEGQYF. The DNA of the CDR3 is TGCAGTGCTAGCCAACCTTGGGAAGGGCAGTATTTT.

CDR3 DNA sequence: TGCAGCGTTGGGGGGACAGGGGGCCTGACAGATACGCAGTATTTT. As protein: CSVGGTGGLTDTQYF. The chain has TRBV29-1 and TRBJ2-3; 12 bases align to TRBD1. J was trimmed by 3 bases and V by 4 bases; bases with no gene match: 5. Per the germline V gene, CDR1 is SQVTM and CDR2 is ANQGSEA. This CDR3 has 15 residues.

This CDR3 reads CASSQAGLAYEQYF. CDR3 DNA sequence: TGTGCCAGCAGCCAAGCGGGGCTGGCCTACGAGCAGTACTTC. V gene TRBV14 combines with J gene TRBJ2-7, with D tentatively TRBD1 or TRBD2 (5 bases each). CDR1 and CDR2 (germline): SGHDN, FVKESK. The CDR3 totals 14 residues. V shed 1 base and J shed 2 bases, with 9 bases lying between them.

J is TRBJ1-3 and V is TRBV28; tentative D call: TRBD1 (6 bases). Trimming removed 6 bases from V and 3 bases from J, with 9 bases in between. The CDR3 runs to 13 residues. Germline V gene data show CDR1 as MDHEN and CDR2 as SYDVKM. The CDR3 nucleotides are TGTGCCAGCAGACGGACAGATGGAAACACCATATATTTT. Translation: CASRRTDGNTIYF. Looking up the rest from reference TRBV28 and TRBJ1-3 gives the full variable domain: DVKVTQSSRYLVKRTGEKVFLECVQDMDHENMFWYRQDPGLGLRLIYFSYDVKMKEKGDIPEGYSVSREKKERFSLILESASTNQTSMYLCASRRTDGNTIYFGEGSWLTVV.

This chain joins TRBV4-1 and TRBJ1-5; tentatively, D is TRBD1 (5 bases). Germline V gene lookup returns CDR1 MGHRA and CDR2 YSYEKL. The CDR3 is 18 amino acids. The ends were cut back, 4 bases at V and 1 base at J, with 20 bases in the middle. DNA of the CDR3: TGCGCCAGCAGCCTCTCCTCAAGGGATTGGGGGAGCAATCAGCCCCAGCATTTT. Its translation is CASSLSSRDWGSNQPQHF.

This clonotype has more than one count but fewer than ten. The chain employs TRBV12-3 or TRBV12-4 and TRBJ2-5; D is uncertain. TRBJ2-7 matches the DNA end more closely, so the J call is doubtful. The CDR3 spans 14 residues. DNA for the CDR3: TGTGCCAGCAGTCTCCCGTCCCTATACCACGAGCAGTACTTC. Its translation is CASSLPSLYHEQYF.

This sequence joins TRBV29-1 and TRBJ1-1; the D gene is possibly TRBD1 (6 bases). The CDR3 runs to 10 residues. Germline CDR1 and CDR2: SQVTM and ANQGSEA. The V gene lost 7 bases and the J gene lost 13 bases, with 16 bases spanning the gap. This chain's CDR3 is CSAGGQEGFF. CDR3 coding DNA: TGCAGCGCCGGGGGGCAGGAGGGTTTCTTT. Using reference TRBV29-1 and TRBJ1-1 for the parts outside the CDR3, the full variable domain is SAVISQKPSRDICQRGTSLTIQCQVDSQVTMMFWYRQQPGQSLTLIATANQGSEATYESGFVIDKFPISRPNLTFSTLTVSNMSPEDSSIYLCSAGGQEGFFGQGTRLTVV.

The V call is TRBV4-1, the J call TRBJ1-1; 7 positions match TRBD1. Germline V gives CDR1 MGHRA, CDR2 YSYEKL. V lost 3 bases and J lost 3; bases outside the gene matches: 7. CDR3 length equals 15 residues. The CDR3 coding sequence is TGCGCCAGCAGCCAGTGGAGTCAGGGGGACACTGAAGCTTTCTTT. This codes for CASSQWSQGDTEAFF.

The chain recombines TRBV29-1 with TRBJ1-2, with 7 nucleotides matching TRBD1. This CDR3 has 13 amino acids. V shed 7 bases and J 3 bases; nucleotides not matched to a gene: 8. Germline assignment: CDR1 SQVTM and CDR2 ANQGSEA. The CDR3 region has the DNA TGCAGCGACTACAACAGGGGCGACTATGGCTACACCTTC. Translated, it gives CSDYNRGDYGYTF.

In its sample, this clonotype was seen a few times. The CDR3 spells CASSFLTGKTYEQYF. The CDR3 DNA follows: TGTGCCAGCAGCTTCTTGACAGGGAAGACCTACGAGCAGTACTTC. V gene TRBV7-8 combines with J gene TRBJ2-7; 7 bases are shared with TRBD1. CDR1 is SGHVS, CDR2 FQNEAQ, per germline. The CDR3 runs to 15 residues. V lost 3 bases, J lost 2 bases, and 7 bases stayed unmatched.

The sample holds a few counts of this clonotype. This CDR3 reads CASRPETHNEQFF. The CDR3 DNA sequence: TGCGCCAGCAGACCAGAAACCCACAATGAGCAGTTCTTC. This rearrangement joins TRBV5-1 to TRBJ2-1; D ambiguous. Per the germline V gene, CDR1 is SGHRS and CDR2 is YFSETQ. The CDR3 has 13 amino acids. Deletions cut 5 bases from V and 5 bases from J, with 11 bases between.

The chain carries TRBV11-2 and TRBJ1-4; TRBD1 might be the D (5 bases). Germline V CDR1 and CDR2: SGHAT, FQNNGV. This CDR3 is built from 17 residues. Trimming took off 1 base at V and 2 bases at J, with 14 bases between the two ends. The CDR3 DNA reads as TGTGCCAGCAGCTTAGTGGCAGGGCTGAGGACTAATGAAAAACTGTTTTTT. Its protein product is CASSLVAGLRTNEKLFF.

This clonotype has a handful of counts. The chain employs TRBV28 and TRBJ2-7; D possibly matches TRBD1 or TRBD2 (5 bases each). This CDR3 region has 11 residues. V lost 7 bases to trimming and J lost 4 bases, with 8 bases between them. CDR1 MDHEN and CDR2 SYDVKM come from the germline V gene. CDR3: CASMGDYEQYF. The CDR3 nucleotides are TGTGCCAGCATGGGGGATTACGAGCAGTACTTC.

The rearrangement links TRBV29-1 to TRBJ1-1; D is undetermined. Germline V gene data show CDR1 as SQVTM and CDR2 as ANQGSEA. This CDR3 region has 10 residues. V dropped 8 bases and J dropped 7 bases, with 11 bases sitting between them. The CDR3 sequence: CSLLTVEAFF. CDR3 nucleotides: TGCAGCCTTTTGACGGTTGAAGCTTTCTTT.

This chain joins TRBV7-8 and TRBJ2-5; D gene ambiguous. This CDR3 is 15 amino acids long. Between the trimmed V and J ends, which lost 1 base and 2 bases, there was a span of 11 bases. The germline gives CDR1 SGHVS, CDR2 FQNEAQ. Written as DNA, the CDR3 is TGTGCCAGCAGCTTAGTATTGGGAATTCAAGAGACCCAGTACTTC. Translated, it gives CASSLVLGIQETQYF.

Here the CDR3 DNA reads TGCAGTGCTAGAGTGACCCTCCTAAACGCTAACTATGGCTACACCTTC. Translating it yields CSARVTLLNANYGYTF. This rearrangement joins TRBV20-1 to TRBJ1-2, with D hard to call. Germline assignment: CDR1 DFQATT and CDR2 SNEGSKA (reference sequence). This CDR3 has 16 amino acids. The V gene lost 1 base and the J gene lost 0 bases, with 15 bases spanning the gap.

The chain is built from TRBV7-2 and TRBJ1-2; a weak D match, TRBD1 (5 bases). CDR1 and CDR2 from the germline V gene are SGHTA and FQGNSA. The CDR3 loop spans 15 amino acids. The germline V and J ends were trimmed by 11 bases and 0 bases, with 19 bases remaining between them. CDR3 protein: CACGPDSLANYGYTF. DNA of the CDR3: TGTGCCTGCGGACCAGACAGCTTAGCTAACTATGGCTACACCTTC.

Remarks on this clonotype: At one boundary the junction diverges from the germline segment, which might be a read error. The genes are TRBV7-2 and TRBJ2-1; 7 nucleotides match TRBD1. The CDR3 is 15 amino acids. Looked up from germline, CDR1 is SGHTA and CDR2 is FQGNSA. CDR3 nucleotides: TGTGCCAGCAGCCCGGACAGGCAGCCCTACAATGCGCAGTTCTTC. Translation: CASSPDRQPYNAQFF.

The chain joins TRBV7-2 to TRBJ2-3, with 8 bases that match TRBD2. CDR1 is SGHTA and CDR2 is FQGNSA in the germline V gene. The CDR3 is 17 amino acids. Germline trimming cut 1 base from V and 6 bases from J; bases unmatched to any gene: 12. The CDR3 DNA follows: TGTGCCAGCAGCTTAGACGGATCGGGAGGGCCGGAGGATACGCAGTATTTT. Translating it yields CASSLDGSGGPEDTQYF.

The genes are TRBV7-9 and TRBJ1-6; 8 nucleotides agree with TRBD1. The CDR3 covers 15 residues. J was trimmed by 10 bases and V by 2 bases; bases with no gene match: 7. Looked up from germline, CDR1 is SEHNR and CDR2 is FQNEAQ (reference sequence). The CDR3 nucleotides are TGTGCCAGCAGCTTAAGTCAGGGGGCGTTGTCACCCCTCCACTTT. This encodes CASSLSQGALSPLHF.

This clonotype was picked up a small number of times. The rearrangement joins TRBV7-2 to TRBJ2-7, with 9 nucleotides matching TRBD1. The CDR3 runs to 15 residues. Per the germline V gene, CDR1 is SGHTA and CDR2 is FQGNSA. The trim removed 4 bases at V and 4 bases at J, leaving 8 bases unmatched. CDR3 sequence (DNA): TGTGCCAGCAGCTCAACAGGGGGCCAGGGTTACGAGCAGTACTTC. Translation gives CASSSTGGQGYEQYF.

This clonotype has just a few counts. The V and J genes are TRBV4-2 and TRBJ2-3; no clear D gene. The CDR3 runs 16 residues. CDR1 LGHNA and CDR2 YNFKEQ come from the germline V gene. Trimming removed 5 bases from V and 4 bases from J, with 19 bases in between. The CDR3 spells CASSYLSGPEPDTQYF. CDR3 coding DNA: TGTGCCAGCAGCTACCTGTCGGGTCCTGAGCCAGATACGCAGTATTTT.

A few counts support this clonotype. The CDR3 region is CASLLITEQYF. The CDR3 DNA reads as TGTGCCAGTTTACTCATAACCGAGCAGTACTTC. This chain links TRBV2 with TRBJ2-7; D is unresolved. CDR1 is SNHLY, CDR2 FYNNEI, per germline. Trimming left V 9 bases short and J 6 bases short, with 12 bases between. The length of the CDR3 is 11 residues.

The sample holds a few counts of this clonotype. This chain uses TRBV2 with TRBJ2-1, with D possibly TRBD1 on 5 matching bases. CDR3 length equals 13 residues. Between the trimmed V and J ends, which lost 3 bases and 7 bases, there was a span of 10 bases. CDR1 is SNHLY and CDR2 is FYNNEI in the germline V gene. The chain's CDR3 is CASSEQGRNEQFF. The CDR3 DNA reads TGTGCCAGCAGTGAGCAGGGTCGGAATGAGCAGTTCTTC.